The 26 T cell receptor beta chains reported below all come from one sample, sequenced in a study of blood T cell repertoires in COVID-19. Profiled with immunoSEQ multiplex PCR; TCRdb holds only in-frame clones, not every one. The sample has more than 85,000 clones; over 65% are singletons. Sequenced sample: peripheral blood. All receptors derive from a human donor in a cohort sampled during active COVID-19.

The chain combines TRBV5-1 with TRBJ2-1; no clear D. The germline CDR1 and CDR2 sequences are SGHRS and YFSETQ. Trimming stripped 2 bases from V and 4 bases from J, with 4 bases between. The length of the CDR3 is 12 residues. The chain's CDR3 is CASSFMYNEQFF. The CDR3 coding sequence is TGCGCCAGCAGCTTTATGTACAATGAGCAGTTCTTC. The variable domain in full, with the rest retrieved from reference TRBV5-1 and TRBJ2-1, is KAGVTQTPRYLIKTRGQQVTLSCSPISGHRSVSWYQQTPGQGLQFLFEYFSETQRNKGNFPGRFSGRQFSNSRSEMNVSTLELGDSALYLCASSFMYNEQFFGPGTRLTVL.

This chain connects TRBV28 to TRBJ2-1; 7 bases are shared with TRBD1. The V and J ends lost 5 bases and 7 bases, in that order; junction bases with no gene match: 8. There are 14 residues in the CDR3. Germline V gives CDR1 MDHEN, CDR2 SYDVKM. CDR3 protein: CASSATGSRNEQFF. The CDR3 coding sequence is TGTGCCAGCAGTGCGACAGGGTCTAGGAATGAGCAGTTCTTC.

The rearrangement joins TRBV20-1 to TRBJ1-2, with TRBD1 matching 8 bases. This CDR3 is 11 amino acids long. CDR1 and CDR2 from the germline V gene are DFQATT and SNEGSKA (reference sequence). In DNA form, the CDR3 reads TGCACTCCAGGGACAGGCTATGGCTACACCTTC. Translated, it gives CTPGTGYGYTF.

The chain is built from TRBV19 and TRBJ2-2, with 7 nucleotides matching TRBD1. The CDR3 runs to 15 residues. The V and J ends lost 8 bases and 6 bases, in that order; junction bases with no gene match: 12. Per the germline V gene, CDR1 is LNHDA and CDR2 is SQIVND (reference sequence). In DNA, the CDR3 is TGTGCCAGTCGAATCGGGACAGTGGAGGCCGGGGAGCTGTTTTTT. Protein: CASRIGTVEAGELFF. The complete variable domain, with remaining parts taken from reference TRBV19 and TRBJ2-2, reads DGGITQSPKYLFRKEGQNVTLSCEQNLNHDAMYWYRQDPGQGLRLIYYSQIVNDFQKGDIAEGYSVSREKKESFPLTVTSAQKNPTAFYLCASRIGTVEAGELFFGEGSRLTVL.

V is TRBV4-2 and J is TRBJ1-4; D gene unclear. The CDR3 length is 15 residues. Germline V CDR1 and CDR2: LGHNA, YNFKEQ. The V end was cut by 4 bases, the J end by 7 bases, with 16 bases between. The CDR3 here is CASSLALSGAEKLFF. DNA for the CDR3: TGTGCCAGCAGCCTAGCCCTTTCCGGCGCTGAAAAACTGTTTTTT.

The genes are TRBV20-1 and TRBJ1-2, with D perhaps TRBD1 (5 bases). V dropped 3 bases and J dropped 7 bases, with 21 bases sitting between them. CDR3 length equals 15 residues. From germline, CDR1 is DFQATT and CDR2 SNEGSKA (reference sequence). CDR3 sequence reads: CSASRIRGTYSGYTF. CDR3 sequence (DNA): TGCAGTGCTAGTCGAATTCGGGGGACCTATTCTGGCTACACCTTC.

V and J are TRBV20-1 and TRBJ1-2; possible D gene TRBD1, 5 bases. The V gene's germline CDR1 is DFQATT and CDR2 SNEGSKA (reference sequence). V was clipped by 0 bases and J by 8 bases, with 7 bases between them. The length of the CDR3 is 11 residues. CDR3: CSARDRGGYTF. The CDR3 DNA reads as TGCAGTGCTAGAGATCGGGGGGGCTACACCTTC.

The gene calls are TRBV7-3 and TRBJ2-1, with 9 positions matching TRBD1. This CDR3 has 16 residues. Germline V gene lookup returns CDR1 SGHTA and CDR2 FQGTGA. V lost 5 bases and J lost 9; bases outside the gene matches: 14. CDR3 amino acids: CASSPYGTGSVPEQFF. The CDR3 DNA is TGTGCCAGCAGCCCCTATGGGACAGGGTCGGTCCCTGAGCAGTTCTTC.

This clone was observed once. This chain connects TRBV21-1 to TRBJ2-1; the DNA was not used to check the table's D call, TRBD2. TRBV21-1 is noted as a pseudogene. The CDR3 covers 18 residues. In DNA form, the CDR3 reads TGTGCCAGCCCCAAACTAGGTCTCCCGCCGGTCATTCACAATGAGCAGTTCTTC. This gives the protein CASPKLGLPPVIHNEQFF.

The chain has TRBV27 and TRBJ1-2; D gene ambiguous. Deletions cut 5 bases from V and 4 bases from J, with 11 bases between. The CDR3 runs to 13 residues. Per germline, CDR1 MNHEY and CDR2 SMNVEV (reference sequence). CDR3 protein: CASSGTSGYGYTF. The CDR3 region has the DNA TGTGCCAGCAGTGGAACTTCAGGCTATGGCTACACCTTC.

In this sample, this clone turned up once. The DNA for the CDR3 is TGTGCCAGTCAATACCTGACAGGGGCGCAGTATTTT. This encodes CASQYLTGAQYF. V gene TRBV6-5 combines with J gene TRBJ2-3, with 8 bases lining up with TRBD1. The V gene end was trimmed by 9 bases and the J gene end by 10 bases; junction bases not matched to a gene: 9. The germline V gene has CDR1 MNHEY and CDR2 SVGAGI. The CDR3 loop spans 12 amino acids.

In this sample, this clone turned up once. The V and J genes are TRBV5-1 and TRBJ2-7; perhaps TRBD2 as D (7 bases). Trimming left V 3 bases short and J 7 bases short, with 14 bases between. The germline gives CDR1 SGHRS, CDR2 YFSETQ. The CDR3 consists of 13 residues. The CDR3, as DNA: TGCGCCAGCAGCTGGGGGGGGCCCGAGGAGCAGTACTTC. It translates to CASSWGGPEEQYF.

This clone was detected only a few times. The CDR3 DNA follows: TGTGCCAGCAGCTTAGAGTGGACAGGGAATGGCTACACCTTC. It encodes CASSLEWTGNGYTF. The chain employs TRBV11-2 and TRBJ1-2; 8 bases map to TRBD1. J gave up 6 bases and V 0 bases, and 3 bases lay outside the gene matches. CDR3 size: 14 residues. Germline lookup yields CDR1 SGHAT and CDR2 FQNNGV.

This clone was found once. V usage is TRBV3-1 (or the pseudogene TRBV3-2) and J usage is TRBJ2-3; 8 positions agree with TRBD2. The CDR3 totals 16 residues. Trimming cost V 2 bases and J 4 bases; bases outside gene matches: 8. Germline assignment: CDR1 LGHDT and CDR2 YNNKEL (reference sequence). Here the CDR3 DNA reads TGTGCCAGCAGCCAACCGCGGGGGGCCGGTGCAGATACGCAGTATTTT. This sequence encodes CASSQPRGAGADTQYF.

The J gene is TRBJ2-7, the V gene TRBV5-4; D may be TRBD1 (8 bases). Deletions cut 4 bases from V and 2 bases from J, with 19 bases between. Germline CDR1 and CDR2: SGHNT and YYREEE (reference sequence). The CDR3 length is 16 residues. In nucleotides, the CDR3 is TGTGCCAGCAGCAACAAACAGGGGGGGATACCCTACGAGCAGTACTTC. The encoded protein is CASSNKQGGIPYEQYF.

A few counts support this clone. The chain combines TRBV7-9 with TRBJ2-3; D may be TRBD2 (6 bases). Germline lookup yields CDR1 SEHNR and CDR2 FQNEAQ (reference sequence). This CDR3 comprises 15 residues. Deletions cut 4 bases from V and 3 bases from J, with 14 bases between. This chain's CDR3 is CASSYPLEGTDTQYF. CDR3 sequence (DNA): TGTGCCAGCAGCTACCCTTTGGAGGGAACAGATACGCAGTATTTT. The variable domain in full, with the rest retrieved from reference TRBV7-9 and TRBJ2-3, is DTGVSQNPRHKITKRGQNVTFRCDPISEHNRLYWYRQTLGQGPEFLTYFQNEAQLEKSRLLSDRFSAERPKGSFSTLEIQRTEQGDSAMYLCASSYPLEGTDTQYFGPGTRLTVL.

The rearrangement links TRBV5-1 to TRBJ2-5; 7 nucleotides match TRBD2. Looked up from germline, CDR1 is SGHRS and CDR2 is YFSETQ. The V gene end was trimmed by 4 bases and the J gene end by 3 bases; junction bases not matched to a gene: 9. The CDR3 contains 15 residues. Here the CDR3 reads CASSPPWGGKETQYF. CDR3 DNA: TGCGCCAGCAGCCCCCCATGGGGAGGGAAAGAGACCCAGTACTTC. The full variable domain, with the rest looked up from reference TRBV5-1 and TRBJ2-5, is KAGVTQTPRYLIKTRGQQVTLSCSPISGHRSVSWYQQTPGQGLQFLFEYFSETQRNKGNFPGRFSGRQFSNSRSEMNVSTLELGDSALYLCASSPPWGGKETQYFGPGTRLLVL.

This chain uses TRBV5-1 with TRBJ1-3; the D gene is possibly TRBD1 (6 bases). V lost 6 bases, J lost 0 bases, and 13 bases lay in between. From germline, CDR1 is SGHRS and CDR2 YFSETQ. The CDR3 runs 15 residues. CDR3 in DNA: TGCGCCAGCAAGGACAGTTCGGACTCTGGAAACACCATATATTTT. It codes for CASKDSSDSGNTIYF.

The chain employs TRBV24-1 and TRBJ2-5; the match to TRBD2 covers 14 bases. V shed 2 bases, J shed 0 bases, and the junction held 7 bases outside the gene matches. The CDR3 extends over 19 amino acids. Germline values: CDR1 KGHDR, CDR2 SFDVKD. CDR3 region: CATSDSLTSGGAYQETQYF. The DNA for the CDR3 is TGTGCCACCAGTGATTCCCTGACTAGCGGGGGGGCGTACCAAGAGACCCAGTACTTC.

The V gene is TRBV5-1, the J gene TRBJ2-1; 13 nucleotides line up with TRBD2. The CDR3 has 17 amino acids. J gave up 0 bases and V 7 bases, and 7 bases lay outside the gene matches. CDR1 is SGHRS and CDR2 is YFSETQ in the germline V gene. The CDR3 here is CASGQGTSGASYNEQFF. DNA of the CDR3: TGCGCCAGCGGACAAGGGACTAGCGGGGCCTCCTACAATGAGCAGTTCTTC.

The DNA for the CDR3 is TGTGCCAGCTCACCACCGGGACTGGGAAACACCATATATTTT. This encodes CASSPPGLGNTIYF. The chain is built from TRBV18 and TRBJ1-3, with a possible D match to TRBD1 (5 bases). Germline values: CDR1 KGHSH, CDR2 LQKENI. The V end lost 0 bases, the J end lost 4 bases, and 7 bases lay between the germline ends. This CDR3 is built from 14 residues.

The chain couples TRBV7-2 to TRBJ1-5, with D hard to call. Germline V lookup: CDR1 SGHTA, CDR2 FQGNSA. The CDR3 has 12 residues. The germline V and J ends were trimmed by 5 bases and 4 bases, with 6 bases remaining between them. Here the CDR3 DNA reads TGTGCCAGCAGCGAGTTAAATCAGCCCCAGCATTTT. It translates to CASSELNQPQHF. Supplemented by reference TRBV7-2 and TRBJ1-5, the full variable domain reads GAGVSQSPSNKVTEKGKDVELRCDPISGHTALYWYRQSLGQGLEFLIYFQGNSAPDKSGLPSDRFSAERTGGSVSTLTIQRTQQEDSAVYLCASSELNQPQHFGDGTRLSIL.

The chain employs TRBV6-5 and TRBJ1-5, with TRBD1 as a possible D gene (6 bases). The germline V and J ends were trimmed by 11 bases and 4 bases, with 15 bases remaining between them. The CDR3 extends over 13 amino acids. CDR1 is MNHEY and CDR2 is SVGAGI in the germline V gene. CDR3 DNA: TGTGCCCCCGGGGGGGGCCGTAATCAGCCCCAGCATTTT. Protein: CAPGGGRNQPQHF.

The chain employs TRBV2 and TRBJ2-7; tentative D call: TRBD1 (6 bases). Germline CDR1 and CDR2: SNHLY and FYNNEI. V shed 6 bases and J shed 2 bases, with 11 bases lying between them. The CDR3 runs 13 residues. CDR3 region: CASRGGVPYEQYF. CDR3 DNA sequence: TGTGCCAGCAGAGGGGGAGTGCCCTACGAGCAGTACTTC.

The CDR3 sequence is CASSPTSFTTDTQYF. CDR3 coding DNA: TGCGCCAGCAGCCCGACATCTTTTACCACAGATACGCAGTATTTT. V gene TRBV5-1 combines with J gene TRBJ2-3; no clear D. The CDR3 is 15 amino acids. Trimming left V 4 bases short and J 2 bases short, with 14 bases between. Germline lookup yields CDR1 SGHRS and CDR2 YFSETQ.

The J gene is TRBJ1-4, the V gene TRBV27, with a tentative D call TRBD1 (6 bases). CDR1 and CDR2 (germline): MNHEY, SMNVEV (reference sequence). The ends were cut back, 7 bases at V and 1 base at J, with 13 bases in the middle. The CDR3 has 15 amino acids. CDR3 sequence reads: CASKRDTLTNEKLFF. CDR3 nucleotides: TGTGCCAGCAAACGGGACACCTTAACTAATGAAAAACTGTTTTTT.